This record looks at one T cell receptor (beta chain) sequence and its context. The antigen is undetermined. The CDR3 loop spans 14 amino acids. The germline V and J ends were trimmed by 2 bases and 3 bases, with 11 bases remaining between them. Germline V CDR1 and CDR2: SGHVS, FNYEAQ. The data were obtained in a study of shared clonotypes between healthy human individuals. Study information: Per donor, CD8 memory used one plate, CD8 naive used two, CD4 memory used three and CD4 naive used three.

An approximately 200 ng quantity of DNA, tens of thousands of T cell genomes, went into the sorted-subset replicate PCRs. The assay was immunoSEQ multiplex PCR, and TCRdb's table has in-frame clones only and misses some. The data show roughly 1,600,000 clones, around 98.5% seen once. Study-wide results and limits: When compared with the clonotypes that were shared by all four sorted-subset donors, the non-shared clonotypes turned out to have lower generation probabilities.

This TCR was sampled from a man aged 30 to 39 in good health. V usage is TRBV7-6 and J usage is TRBJ2-7, with a tentative D call TRBD2 (5 bases). Sample: naive CD4+ T cells sorted from blood. Subset given: CD45RA+ positively selected. CDR3 DNA: TGTGCCAGCAGCTTAAGCGGTAGTGACTACGAGCAGTACTTC. Amino acid sequence: CASSLSGSDYEQYF.